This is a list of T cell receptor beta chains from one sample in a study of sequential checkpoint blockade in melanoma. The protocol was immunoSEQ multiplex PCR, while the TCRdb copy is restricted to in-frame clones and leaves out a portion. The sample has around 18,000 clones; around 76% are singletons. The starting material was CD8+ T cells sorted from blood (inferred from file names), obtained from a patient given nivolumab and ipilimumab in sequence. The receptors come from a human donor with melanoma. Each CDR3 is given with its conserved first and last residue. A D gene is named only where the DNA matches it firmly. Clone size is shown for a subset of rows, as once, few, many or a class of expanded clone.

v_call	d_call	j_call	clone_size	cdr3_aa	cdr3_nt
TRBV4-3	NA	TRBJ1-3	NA	CASSQDKGGAGNTIYF	TGCGCCAGCAGCCAAGATAAAGGAGGGGCTGGAAACACCATATATTTT
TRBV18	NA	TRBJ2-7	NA	CASSPPGGVGYEQYF	TGTGCCAGCTCACCACCGGGGGGAGTAGGGTACGAGCAGTACTTC
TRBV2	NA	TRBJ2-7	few	CASSLSGDARNEQYF	TGTGCCAGCAGTTTATCCGGGGATGCCAGGAACGAGCAGTACTTC
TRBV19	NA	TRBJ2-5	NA	CASSILVRGETQYF	TGTGCCAGTAGTATCCTTGTCAGAGGAGAGACCCAGTACTTC
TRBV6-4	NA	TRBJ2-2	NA	CASSDGGSHTGELFF	TGTGCCAGCAGTGACGGGGGGTCCCACACCGGGGAGCTGTTTTTT
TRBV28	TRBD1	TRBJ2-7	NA	CASSHRDRGVGEQYF	TGTGCCAGCAGTCACCGGGACAGGGGGGTAGGGGAGCAGTACTTC
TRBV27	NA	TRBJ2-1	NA	CASSLSINRGGEQFF	TGTGCCAGCAGTTTATCGATAAACAGGGGAGGTGAGCAGTTCTTC
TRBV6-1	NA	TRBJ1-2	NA	CASREGQTRYTF	TGTGCCAGCAGGGAAGGACAGACCCGCTACACCTTC
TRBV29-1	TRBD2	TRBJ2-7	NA	CSVGRESAYEQYF	TGCAGCGTTGGGCGGGAGTCCGCTTACGAGCAGTACTTC
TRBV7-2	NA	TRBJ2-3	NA	CASSSPPGLLSTDTQYF	TGTGCCAGCAGCTCTCCCCCGGGACTCCTTAGCACAGATACGCAGTATTTT
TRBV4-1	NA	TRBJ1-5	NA	CASSSERGSNQPQHF	TGCGCCAGCAGTTCTGAGAGAGGTAGCAATCAGCCCCAGCATTTT
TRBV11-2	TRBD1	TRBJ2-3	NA	CASSPRQGARTDTQYF	TGTGCCAGCAGCCCAAGGCAGGGGGCGCGCACAGATACGCAGTATTTT
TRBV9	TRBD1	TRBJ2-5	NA	CASSLAGGMETQYF	TGTGCCAGCAGCCTCGCAGGGGGCATGGAGACCCAGTACTTC
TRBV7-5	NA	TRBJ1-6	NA	CARSSNRGRSYNSPLHF	TGTGCCAGAAGCTCGAACAGGGGGCGATCCTATAATTCACCCCTCCACTTT
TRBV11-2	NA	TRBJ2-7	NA	CASSLVAVRSYEQYF	TGTGCCAGCAGCTTAGTGGCGGTGCGGTCCTACGAGCAGTACTTC
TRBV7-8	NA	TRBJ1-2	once	CASSRLDGQNSDYTF	TGTGCCAGCAGCCGCTTAGACGGACAGAATAGCGACTACACCTTC
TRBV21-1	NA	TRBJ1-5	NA	CASTGDSKSNQPQHF	TGTGCCAGCACCGGGGACAGTAAAAGCAATCAGCCCCAGCATTTT
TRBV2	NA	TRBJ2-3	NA	CASSVGQSTDTQYF	TGTGCCAGCAGTGTCGGACAGAGCACAGATACGCAGTATTTT
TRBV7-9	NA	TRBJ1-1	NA	CASSLGTEAFF	TGTGCCAGCAGCTTAGGGACAGAAGCTTTCTTT
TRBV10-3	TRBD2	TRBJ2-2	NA	CAIRTDGGSGELFF	TGTGCCATCAGGACGGACGGCGGGAGCGGGGAGCTGTTTTTT